The clone carrying this T cell receptor (beta chain) was seen repeatedly, ten times or more. Its antigen is undetermined. An end of the junction does not agree with germline; a read error may underlie this. These data are taken from a study of post-analysis software for immune sequencing data. Germline V gene lookup returns CDR1 SGHTA and CDR2 FQGNSA. The CDR3 spans 13 residues. Included in the TCR beta cDNA libraries were unique molecular identifiers. TCRdb re-called the PCR reads with MiXCR, one entry per CDR3 protein. The repertoire includes roughly 600,000 distinct CDR3 sequences, about 44% of them detected once, and approximately 1.7% sits in the top ten. Broader study findings: Relative to controls, patients had 4 or 5 TRBV segments at higher frequency, with TRBV5-6, TRBV5-1 and TRBV20-1 among these.

The chain has TRBV7-2 and TRBJ2-7; D ambiguous. The sequence was obtained from a girl under 18 with multiple sclerosis. The material sequenced was blood. CDR3 protein: CASSLDRSYEQYF. CDR3 sequence (DNA): TGTGCCAGCAGTTTAGATAGATCATACGAGCAGTACTTC.